This TCR beta chain was sequenced during a study of CD8 T cells in Susac syndrome. RNA, at about 0.45 to 1 ug, was reverse transcribed with random hexamers. The immunoSEQ assay covered 54 Vbeta and 13 Jbeta segments for CDR3. Via MiXCR, TCRdb re-called the immunoSEQ multiplex PCR reads, giving one row per CDR3 protein. The data contain about 190,000 distinct CDR3 sequences, around 93% of them singletons. V dropped 9 bases and J dropped 7; count of bases not matched to a gene: 18. Germline lookup yields CDR1 KGHDR and CDR2 SFDVKD. The CDR3 is made up of 17 amino acids. The clonotype comes from a human donor with Susac syndrome. Sequenced material: CD8+ T cells from PBMCs. The chain couples TRBV24-1 to TRBJ2-2; 8 nucleotides line up with TRBD1. The DNA of the CDR3 is TGTGCCACCGAGATAGTCCGGGACAGGTTTCGGGGCGGGGAGCTGTTTTTT. Amino acid sequence: CATEIVRDRFRGGELFF.